A single sample gave rise to the 5 T cell receptor beta chains below, sequenced in a study of OX40 agonist ivuxolimab in advanced cancers. The data were produced by immunoSEQ multiplex PCR, yet TCRdb's version contains in-frame clones alone and is incomplete. The sample includes some 75,000 clones, about four fifths of them seen just once. Sequenced material: CD4+ or CD8+ T cells sorted from blood, taken in a trial of the OX40 agonist ivuxolimab. Receptors were obtained from an adult with an advanced solid tumor such as melanoma, head and neck, liver or kidney cancer.

The rearrangement links TRBV29-1 to TRBJ1-2, with a tentative D call TRBD1 (5 bases). Germline V lookup: CDR1 SQVTM, CDR2 ANQGSEA. CDR3 length: 13 amino acids. V lost 4 bases, J lost 8 bases, and 17 bases lay in between. The CDR3 loop reads CSVGGVGPEGYTF. CDR3 sequence (DNA): TGCAGCGTTGGAGGGGTTGGGCCGGAAGGCTACACCTTC.

The V and J genes are TRBV6-5 and TRBJ2-3; weak D call: TRBD2 (5 bases). The germline V gene has CDR1 MNHEY and CDR2 SVGAGI. The germline V and J ends were trimmed by 5 bases and 5 bases, with 14 bases remaining between them. The CDR3 totals 14 residues. The CDR3 here is CASSRTRNGDTQYF. The DNA for the CDR3 is TGTGCCAGCAGTCGAACTAGAAATGGAGATACGCAGTATTTT.

The chain couples TRBV19 to TRBJ2-7; TRBD1 might be the D (6 bases). V was trimmed by 2 bases and J by 7 bases, leaving 18 bases between them. CDR1 is LNHDA and CDR2 is SQIVND in the germline V gene (reference sequence). The CDR3 totals 15 residues. Here the CDR3 reads CASSINDRSLGEQYF. The CDR3 DNA follows: TGTGCCAGTAGTATAAATGACAGGTCATTGGGGGAGCAGTACTTC.

The rearrangement links TRBV9 to TRBJ1-5; a weak D match, TRBD1 (5 bases). With 0 bases removed from V and 6 bases from J, the gap between germline ends came to 13 bases. The V gene's germline CDR1 is SGDLS and CDR2 YYNGEE. This CDR3 has 15 residues. The CDR3 spells CASSVDQTAGQPQHF. CDR3 DNA sequence: TGTGCCAGCAGCGTAGATCAGACAGCAGGTCAGCCCCAGCATTTT.

The rearrangement uses TRBV6-5 and TRBJ1-5; TRBD1 is a possible D gene (5 bases). V was pared by 6 bases and J by 7 bases, with 16 bases between. Per the germline V gene, CDR1 is MNHEY and CDR2 is SVGAGI. The CDR3 totals 14 residues. CDR3 sequence reads: CASSPDWGGQPQHF. CDR3 nucleotide sequence: TGTGCCAGCAGCCCCGACTGGGGGGGGCAGCCCCAGCATTTT.